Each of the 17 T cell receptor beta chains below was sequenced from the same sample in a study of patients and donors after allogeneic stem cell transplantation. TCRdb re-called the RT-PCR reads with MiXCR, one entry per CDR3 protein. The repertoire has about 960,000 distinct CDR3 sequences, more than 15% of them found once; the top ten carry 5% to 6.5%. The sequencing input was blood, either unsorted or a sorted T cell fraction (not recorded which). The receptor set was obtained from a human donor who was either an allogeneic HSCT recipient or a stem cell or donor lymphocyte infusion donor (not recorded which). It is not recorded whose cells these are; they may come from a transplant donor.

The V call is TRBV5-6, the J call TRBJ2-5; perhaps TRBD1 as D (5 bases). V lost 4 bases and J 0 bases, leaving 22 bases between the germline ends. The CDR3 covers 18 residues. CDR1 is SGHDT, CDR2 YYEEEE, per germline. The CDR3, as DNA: TGTGCCAGCAGCCGCTCAGGACACCTGGATTTGTACCAAGAGACCCAGTACTTC. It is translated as CASSRSGHLDLYQETQYF.

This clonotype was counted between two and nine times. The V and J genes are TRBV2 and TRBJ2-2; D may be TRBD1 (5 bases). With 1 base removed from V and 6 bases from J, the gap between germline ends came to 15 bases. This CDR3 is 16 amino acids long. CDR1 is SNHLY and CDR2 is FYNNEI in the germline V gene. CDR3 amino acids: CASSEGQTGRAGELFF. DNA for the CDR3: TGTGCCAGCAGTGAAGGACAAACAGGTCGGGCCGGGGAGCTGTTTTTT.

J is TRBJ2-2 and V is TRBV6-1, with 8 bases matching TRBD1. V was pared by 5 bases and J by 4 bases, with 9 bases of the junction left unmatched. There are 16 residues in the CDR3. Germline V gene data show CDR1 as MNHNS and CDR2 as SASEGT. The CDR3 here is CASSRQTGASTGELFF. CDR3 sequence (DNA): TGTGCCAGCAGTAGACAGACAGGGGCGAGCACCGGGGAGCTGTTTTTT.

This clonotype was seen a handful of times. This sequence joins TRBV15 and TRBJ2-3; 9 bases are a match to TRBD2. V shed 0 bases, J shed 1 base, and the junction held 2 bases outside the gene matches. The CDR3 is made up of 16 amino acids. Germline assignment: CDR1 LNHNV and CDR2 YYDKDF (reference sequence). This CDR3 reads CATSRERLAGTDTQYF. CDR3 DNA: TGTGCCACCAGCAGAGAAAGACTAGCGGGCACAGATACGCAGTATTTT.

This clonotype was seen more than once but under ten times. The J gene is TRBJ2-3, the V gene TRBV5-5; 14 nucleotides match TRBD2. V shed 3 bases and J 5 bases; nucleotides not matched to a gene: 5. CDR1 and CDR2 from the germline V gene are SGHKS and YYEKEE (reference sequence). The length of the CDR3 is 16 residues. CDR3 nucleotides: TGTGCCAGCAGCTCTGGGACTAGCGGGAGCGGAGATACGCAGTATTTT. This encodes CASSSGTSGSGDTQYF.

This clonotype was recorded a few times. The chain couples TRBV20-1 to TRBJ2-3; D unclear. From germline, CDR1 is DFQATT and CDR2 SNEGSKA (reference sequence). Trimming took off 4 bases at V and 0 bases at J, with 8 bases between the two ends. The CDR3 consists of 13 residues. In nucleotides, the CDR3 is TGCAGTGCTATTACTCCAAGCACAGATACGCAGTATTTT. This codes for CSAITPSTDTQYF.

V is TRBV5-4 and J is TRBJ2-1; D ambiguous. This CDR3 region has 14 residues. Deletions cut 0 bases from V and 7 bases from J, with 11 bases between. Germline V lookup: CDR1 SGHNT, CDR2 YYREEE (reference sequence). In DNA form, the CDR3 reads TGTGCCAGCAGCTTGGAATTAGCCGATAATGAGCAGTTCTTC. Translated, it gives CASSLELADNEQFF.

CDR3 sequence: CASSLGTSGRTQETQYF. The CDR3 DNA is TGCGCCAGCAGCTTGGGGACTAGCGGGAGAACACAAGAGACCCAGTACTTC. This chain uses TRBV5-1 with TRBJ2-5; 13 nucleotides align to TRBD2. Germline CDR1 SGHRS, CDR2 YFSETQ. With 0 bases clipped from V and 2 bases from J, the junction kept 4 bases outside the gene matches. The CDR3 has 17 amino acids.

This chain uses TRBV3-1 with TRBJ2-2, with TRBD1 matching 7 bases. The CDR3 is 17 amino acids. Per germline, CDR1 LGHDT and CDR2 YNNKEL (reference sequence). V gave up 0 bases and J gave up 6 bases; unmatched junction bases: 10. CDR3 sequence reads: CASSQEIQGPYSGELFF. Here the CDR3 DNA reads TGTGCCAGCAGCCAAGAGATACAGGGGCCCTATTCCGGGGAGCTGTTTTTT.

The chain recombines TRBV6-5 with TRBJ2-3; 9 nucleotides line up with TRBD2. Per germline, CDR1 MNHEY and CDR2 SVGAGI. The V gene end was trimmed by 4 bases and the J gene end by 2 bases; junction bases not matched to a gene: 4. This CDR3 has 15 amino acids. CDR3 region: CASSSAGGDTDTQYF. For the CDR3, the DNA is TGTGCCAGCAGTTCGGCGGGGGGGGACACAGATACGCAGTATTTT.

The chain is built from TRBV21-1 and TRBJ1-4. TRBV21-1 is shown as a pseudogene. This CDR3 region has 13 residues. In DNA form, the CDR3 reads TGTGCCAGTACAGACGGCATTAATGAAAAACTGTTTTTT. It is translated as CASTDGINEKLFF.

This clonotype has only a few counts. CDR3 nucleotides: TGTGCCAGCAGCTTAATCCCGGGGGACGAAAATGGCTACACCTTC. Translation: CASSLIPGDENGYTF. J is TRBJ1-2 and V is TRBV7-2; maybe TRBD1 (5 bases). V lost 2 bases, J lost 6 bases, and 16 bases lay in between. Per germline, CDR1 SGHTA and CDR2 FQGNSA. CDR3 length: 15 amino acids.

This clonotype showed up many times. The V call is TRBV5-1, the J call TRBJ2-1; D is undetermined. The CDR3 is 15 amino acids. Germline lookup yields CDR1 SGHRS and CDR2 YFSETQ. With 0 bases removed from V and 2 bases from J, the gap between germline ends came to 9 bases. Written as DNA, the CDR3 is TGCGCCAGCAGCTTGGGCGAGCATCCCTACAATGAGCAGTTCTTC. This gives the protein CASSLGEHPYNEQFF.

For the CDR3, the DNA is TGTGCCAGCAGCCGAAGGGATACCACCGATACGCAGTATTTT. Translating it yields CASSRRDTTDTQYF. V is TRBV3-1 and J is TRBJ2-3; D gene uncertain. Germline-derived CDR1 and CDR2 are LGHDT and YNNKEL (reference sequence). V was clipped by 4 bases and J by 6 bases, with 14 bases between them. The CDR3 is 14 amino acids.

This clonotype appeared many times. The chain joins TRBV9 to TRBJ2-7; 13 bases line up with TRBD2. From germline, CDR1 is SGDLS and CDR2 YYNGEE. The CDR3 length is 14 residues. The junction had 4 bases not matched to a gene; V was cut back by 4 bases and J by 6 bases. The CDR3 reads CASSQGLAGFEQYF. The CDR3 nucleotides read TGTGCCAGCAGCCAGGGACTAGCGGGATTCGAGCAGTACTTC.

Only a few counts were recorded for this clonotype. CDR3 region: CASSPRGRGYEQYF. The CDR3, as DNA: TGTGCCAGCAGCCCCAGGGGGCGCGGGTACGAGCAGTACTTC. The rearrangement joins TRBV4-2 to TRBJ2-7; 8 bases line up with TRBD1. CDR1 and CDR2 (germline): LGHNA, YNFKEQ. The V and J ends lost 4 bases and 4 bases, in that order; junction bases with no gene match: 6. This CDR3 has 14 residues.

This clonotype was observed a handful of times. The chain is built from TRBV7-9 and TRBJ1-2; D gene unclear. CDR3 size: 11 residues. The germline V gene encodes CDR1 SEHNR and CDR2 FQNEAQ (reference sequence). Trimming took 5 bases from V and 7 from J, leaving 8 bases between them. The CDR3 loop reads CASSPRSGYTF. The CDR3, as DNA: TGTGCCAGCAGCCCCCGGAGTGGCTACACCTTC.